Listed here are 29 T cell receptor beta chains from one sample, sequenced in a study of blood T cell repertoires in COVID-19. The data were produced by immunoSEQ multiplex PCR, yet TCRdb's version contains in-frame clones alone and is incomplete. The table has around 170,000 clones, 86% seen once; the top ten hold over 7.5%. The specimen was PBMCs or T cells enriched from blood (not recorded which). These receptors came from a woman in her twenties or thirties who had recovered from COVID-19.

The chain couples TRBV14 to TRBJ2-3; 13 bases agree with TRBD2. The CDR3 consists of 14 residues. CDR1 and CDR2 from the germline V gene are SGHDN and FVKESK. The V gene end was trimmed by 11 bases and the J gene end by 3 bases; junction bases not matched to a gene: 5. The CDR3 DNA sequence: TGTGCCGGAAGGACTAGCGGGAGAACAGATACGCAGTATTTT. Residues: CAGRTSGRTDTQYF.

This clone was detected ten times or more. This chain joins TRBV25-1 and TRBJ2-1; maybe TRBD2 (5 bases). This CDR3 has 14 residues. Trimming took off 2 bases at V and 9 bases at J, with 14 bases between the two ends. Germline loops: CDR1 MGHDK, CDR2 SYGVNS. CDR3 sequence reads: CASSENLGIREQFF. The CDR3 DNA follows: TGTGCCAGCAGTGAAAACCTCGGGATACGTGAGCAGTTCTTC.

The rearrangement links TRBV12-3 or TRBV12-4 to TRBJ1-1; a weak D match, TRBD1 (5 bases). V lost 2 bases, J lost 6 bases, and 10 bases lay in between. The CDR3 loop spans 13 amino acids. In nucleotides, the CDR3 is TGTGCCAGCAGTTTAATAACAGGTCCTGAAGCTTTCTTT. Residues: CASSLITGPEAFF.

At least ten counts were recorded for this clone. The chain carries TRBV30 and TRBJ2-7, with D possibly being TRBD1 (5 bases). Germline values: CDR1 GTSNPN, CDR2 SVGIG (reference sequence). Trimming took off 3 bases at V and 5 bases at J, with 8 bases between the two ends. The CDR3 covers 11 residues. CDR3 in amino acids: CAWRGPHEQYF. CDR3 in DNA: TGTGCCTGGAGGGGGCCCCACGAGCAGTACTTC.

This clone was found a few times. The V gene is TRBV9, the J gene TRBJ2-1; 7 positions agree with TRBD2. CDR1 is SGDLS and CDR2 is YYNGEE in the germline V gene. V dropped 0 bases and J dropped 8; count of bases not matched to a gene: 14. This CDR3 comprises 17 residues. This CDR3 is CASSVDSTGLRGYEQFF. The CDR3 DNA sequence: TGTGCCAGCAGCGTAGATTCAACGGGACTACGTGGCTATGAGCAGTTCTTC.

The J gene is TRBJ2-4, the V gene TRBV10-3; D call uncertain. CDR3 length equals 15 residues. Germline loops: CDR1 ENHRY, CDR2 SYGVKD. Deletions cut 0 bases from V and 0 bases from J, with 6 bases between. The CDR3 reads CAISESERAKNIQYF. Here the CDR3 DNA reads TGTGCCATCAGTGAGTCGGAGAGAGCCAAAAACATTCAGTACTTC.

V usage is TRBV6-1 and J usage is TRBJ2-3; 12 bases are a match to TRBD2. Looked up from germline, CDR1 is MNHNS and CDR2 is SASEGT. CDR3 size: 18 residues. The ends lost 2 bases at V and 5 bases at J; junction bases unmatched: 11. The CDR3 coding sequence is TGTGCCAGCAGTGAAAGGTGGGGGCTAGCGGGAGGGAAAGATACGCAGTATTTT. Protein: CASSERWGLAGGKDTQYF.

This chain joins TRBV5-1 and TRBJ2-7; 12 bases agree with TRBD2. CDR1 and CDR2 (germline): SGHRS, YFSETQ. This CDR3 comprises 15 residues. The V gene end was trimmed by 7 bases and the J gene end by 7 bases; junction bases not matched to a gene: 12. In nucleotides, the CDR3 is TGCGCCAGCGGCCGATGGACTAGCGGGACGACTGAGCAGTACTTC. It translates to CASGRWTSGTTEQYF.

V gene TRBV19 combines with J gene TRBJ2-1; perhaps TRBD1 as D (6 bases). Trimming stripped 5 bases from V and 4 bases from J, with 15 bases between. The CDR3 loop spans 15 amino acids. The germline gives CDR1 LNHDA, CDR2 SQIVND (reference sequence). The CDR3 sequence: CASSPTGQRYNEQFF. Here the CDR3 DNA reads TGTGCCAGTAGTCCAACCGGACAGAGATACAATGAGCAGTTCTTC.

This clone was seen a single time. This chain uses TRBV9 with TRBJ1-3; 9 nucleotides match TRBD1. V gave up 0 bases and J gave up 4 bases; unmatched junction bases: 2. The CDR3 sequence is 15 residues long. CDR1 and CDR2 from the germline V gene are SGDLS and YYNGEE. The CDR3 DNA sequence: TGTGCCAGCAGCGTAGAGGGACAGGGAGGAAACACCATATATTTT. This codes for CASSVEGQGGNTIYF.

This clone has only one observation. CDR3 DNA: TGCGCCAGCAGCTTGGAAGCGGGCCCCTACGAGCAGTACTTC. Residues: CASSLEAGPYEQYF. The chain recombines TRBV5-1 with TRBJ2-7; a possible D gene is TRBD2 (6 bases). Looked up from germline, CDR1 is SGHRS and CDR2 is YFSETQ. V lost 0 bases, J lost 2 bases, and 9 bases lay in between. The CDR3 has 14 amino acids.

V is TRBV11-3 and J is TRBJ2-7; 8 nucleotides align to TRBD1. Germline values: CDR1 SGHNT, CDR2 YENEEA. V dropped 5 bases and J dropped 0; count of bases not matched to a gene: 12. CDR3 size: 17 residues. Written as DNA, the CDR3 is TGTGCCAGCAGCCCTCGACTGGGACAGGCCGCCTCCTACGAGCAGTACTTC. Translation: CASSPRLGQAASYEQYF.

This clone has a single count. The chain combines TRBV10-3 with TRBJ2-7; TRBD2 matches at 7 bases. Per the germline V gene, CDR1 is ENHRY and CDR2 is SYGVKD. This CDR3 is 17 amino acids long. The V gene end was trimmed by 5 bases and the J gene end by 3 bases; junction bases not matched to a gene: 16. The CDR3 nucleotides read TGTGCCATCAGTCCCGCTAGCGGTCGGGGTCTGGGCTACGAGCAGTACTTC. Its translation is CAISPASGRGLGYEQYF.

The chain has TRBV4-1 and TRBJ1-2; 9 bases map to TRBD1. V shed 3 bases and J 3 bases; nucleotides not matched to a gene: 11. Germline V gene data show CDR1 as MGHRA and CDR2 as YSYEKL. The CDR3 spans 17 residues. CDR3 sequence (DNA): TGCGCCAGCAGCCATCCCAGGACAGGGGATGGCGACTATGGCTACACCTTC. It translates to CASSHPRTGDGDYGYTF.

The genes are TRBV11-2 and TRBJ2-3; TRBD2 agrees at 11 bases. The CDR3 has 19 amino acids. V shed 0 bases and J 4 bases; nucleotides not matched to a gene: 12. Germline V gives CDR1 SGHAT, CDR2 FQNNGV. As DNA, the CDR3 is TGTGCCAGCAGCTTAGATGGGGGTAGCGGGAGGGCCTTTGCAGATACGCAGTATTTT. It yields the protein CASSLDGGSGRAFADTQYF.

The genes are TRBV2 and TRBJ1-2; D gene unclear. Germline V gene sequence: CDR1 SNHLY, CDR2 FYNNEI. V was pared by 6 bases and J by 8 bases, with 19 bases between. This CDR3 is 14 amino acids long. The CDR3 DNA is TGTGCCAGCAGCCCGGGCTCAACCTCGGGAGGCTACACCTTC. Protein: CASSPGSTSGGYTF. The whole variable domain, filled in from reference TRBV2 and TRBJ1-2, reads EPEVTQTPSHQVTQMGQEVILRCVPISNHLYFYWYRQILGQKVEFLVSFYNNEISEKSEIFDDQFSVERPDGSNFTLKIRSTKLEDSAMYFCASSPGSTSGGYTFGSGTRLTVV.

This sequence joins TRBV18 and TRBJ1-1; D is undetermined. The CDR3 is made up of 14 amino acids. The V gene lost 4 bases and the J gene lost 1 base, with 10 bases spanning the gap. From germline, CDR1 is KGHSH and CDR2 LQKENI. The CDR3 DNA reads TGTGCCAGCTCACAAACGTGGGCGAACACTGAAGCTTTCTTT. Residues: CASSQTWANTEAFF.

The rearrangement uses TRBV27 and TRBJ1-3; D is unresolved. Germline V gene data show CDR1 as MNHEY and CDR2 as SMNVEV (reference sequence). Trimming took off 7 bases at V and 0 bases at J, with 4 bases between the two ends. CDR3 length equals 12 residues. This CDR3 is CASKSSGNTIYF. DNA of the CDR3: TGTGCCAGCAAGAGCTCTGGAAACACCATATATTTT.

This CDR3 is CASSPDRGYNEQFF. The DNA for the CDR3 is TGTGCCAGCAGCCCGGACAGGGGGTACAATGAGCAGTTCTTC. The V call is TRBV11-3, the J call TRBJ2-1, with 10 bases fitting TRBD1. Trimming at V came to 5 bases and at J to 4 bases, leaving 2 bases not matched to a gene. The CDR3 covers 14 residues. Germline loops: CDR1 SGHNT, CDR2 YENEEA.

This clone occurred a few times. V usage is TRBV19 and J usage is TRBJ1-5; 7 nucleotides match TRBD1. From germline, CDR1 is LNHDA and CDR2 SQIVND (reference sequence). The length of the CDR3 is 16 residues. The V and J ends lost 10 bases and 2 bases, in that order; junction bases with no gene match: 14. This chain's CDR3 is CATSEGAHIRNQPQHF. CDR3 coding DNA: TGTGCCACCAGCGAGGGGGCGCATATACGCAATCAGCCCCAGCATTTT.

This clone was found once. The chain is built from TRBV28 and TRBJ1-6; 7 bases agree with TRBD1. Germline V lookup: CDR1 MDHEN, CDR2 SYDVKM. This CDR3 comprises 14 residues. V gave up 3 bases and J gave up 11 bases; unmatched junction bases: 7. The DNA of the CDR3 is TGTGCCAGCAGTTTCTTGGGGCAGGGGGCACCCCTCCACTTT. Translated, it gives CASSFLGQGAPLHF.

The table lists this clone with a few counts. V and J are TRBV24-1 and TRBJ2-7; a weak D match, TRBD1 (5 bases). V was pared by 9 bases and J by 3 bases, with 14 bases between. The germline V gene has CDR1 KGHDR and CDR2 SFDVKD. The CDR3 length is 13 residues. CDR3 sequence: CATQGSASYEQYF. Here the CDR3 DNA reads TGTGCCACCCAGGGCAGTGCTAGCTACGAGCAGTACTTC.

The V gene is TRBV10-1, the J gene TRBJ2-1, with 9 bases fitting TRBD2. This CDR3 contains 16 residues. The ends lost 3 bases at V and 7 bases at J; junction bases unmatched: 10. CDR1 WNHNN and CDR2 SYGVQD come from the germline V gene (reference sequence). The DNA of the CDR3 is TGCGCCAGCAGTGATTGGTCTAGCGGGAATGGAAATGAGCAGTTCTTC. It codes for CASSDWSSGNGNEQFF.

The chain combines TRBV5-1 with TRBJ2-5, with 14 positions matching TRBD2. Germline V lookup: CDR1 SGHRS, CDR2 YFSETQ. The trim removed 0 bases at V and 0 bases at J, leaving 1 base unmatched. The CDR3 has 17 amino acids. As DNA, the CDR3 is TGCGCCAGCAGCTTGGGGGGACTAGCGGGAGACCAAGAGACCCAGTACTTC. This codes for CASSLGGLAGDQETQYF.

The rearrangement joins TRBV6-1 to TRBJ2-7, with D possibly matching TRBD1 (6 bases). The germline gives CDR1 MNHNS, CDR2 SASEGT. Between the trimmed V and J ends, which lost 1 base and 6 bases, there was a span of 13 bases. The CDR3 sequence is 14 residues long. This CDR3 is CASSEVYRVREQYF. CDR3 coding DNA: TGTGCCAGCAGTGAAGTTTACAGGGTGCGCGAGCAGTACTTC.

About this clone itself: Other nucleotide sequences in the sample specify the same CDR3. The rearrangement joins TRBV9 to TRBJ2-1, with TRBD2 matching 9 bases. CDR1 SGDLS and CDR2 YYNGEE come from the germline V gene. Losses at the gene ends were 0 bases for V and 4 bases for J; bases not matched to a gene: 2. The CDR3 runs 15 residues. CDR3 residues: CASSVGTSAYNEQFF. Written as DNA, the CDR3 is TGTGCCAGCAGCGTAGGGACTAGCGCATACAATGAGCAGTTCTTC.

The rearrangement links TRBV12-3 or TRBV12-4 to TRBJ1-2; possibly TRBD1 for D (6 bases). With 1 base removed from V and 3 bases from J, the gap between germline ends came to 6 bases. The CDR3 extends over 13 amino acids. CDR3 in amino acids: CASSLGTDYGYTF. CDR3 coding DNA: TGTGCCAGCAGTTTAGGGACAGACTATGGCTACACCTTC.

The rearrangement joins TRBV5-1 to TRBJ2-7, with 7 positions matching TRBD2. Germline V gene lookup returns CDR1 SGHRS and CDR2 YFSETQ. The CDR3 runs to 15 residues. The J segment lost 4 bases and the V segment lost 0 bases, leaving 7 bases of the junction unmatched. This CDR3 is CASSLVGGSEYEQYF. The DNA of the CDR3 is TGCGCCAGCAGCTTGGTCGGCGGGAGTGAATACGAGCAGTACTTC.

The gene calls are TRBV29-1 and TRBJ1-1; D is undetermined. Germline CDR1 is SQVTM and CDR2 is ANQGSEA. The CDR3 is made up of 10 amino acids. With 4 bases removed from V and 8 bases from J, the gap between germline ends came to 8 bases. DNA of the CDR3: TGCAGCGTTGTAGGCAGGGAAGCTTTCTTT. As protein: CSVVGREAFF.